Shown below are 10 T cell receptor beta chains from a single sample sequenced in a study of cytomegalovirus exposure and HLA in healthy donors. Primers for the PCR totalled 60 Vbeta and 13 Jbeta. The method was immunoSEQ multiplex PCR; TCRdb's version includes in-frame clones alone and lacks a portion of them. The table records about 110,000 clones, more than 70% of them present only once. The source material was PBMCs. The receptors here all came from a man between 18 and 35 years old in good health and CMV-seronegative.

The rearrangement joins TRBV7-9 to TRBJ2-5; 8 bases line up with TRBD1. The V and J ends lost 6 bases and 3 bases, in that order; junction bases with no gene match: 3. This CDR3 comprises 13 residues. The germline V gene encodes CDR1 SEHNR and CDR2 FQNEAQ (reference sequence). CDR3: CASRSTGEETQYF. The CDR3, as DNA: TGTGCCAGCAGGTCGACAGGGGAAGAGACCCAGTACTTC.

This chain uses TRBV6-6 with TRBJ2-7; D call uncertain. Germline V CDR1 and CDR2: MNHNY, SVGAGI (reference sequence). The CDR3 runs to 13 residues. The V gene lost 4 bases and the J gene lost 2 bases, with 9 bases spanning the gap. Here the CDR3 DNA reads TGTGCCAGCAGTTCTAAACCCCCCTACGAGCAGTACTTC. This encodes CASSSKPPYEQYF.

The chain is built from TRBV5-1 and TRBJ2-1; 13 bases match TRBD2. Unmatched junction bases numbered 7, after V lost 4 bases and J lost 9 bases. Germline V gene data show CDR1 as SGHRS and CDR2 as YFSETQ. CDR3 size: 15 residues. In DNA, the CDR3 is TGCGCCAGCAGCAGTGCCGGGACTAGCGGGGCTGAGCAGTTCTTC. It yields the protein CASSSAGTSGAEQFF.

The genes are TRBV18 and TRBJ2-5; the match to TRBD2 covers 10 bases. This CDR3 contains 16 residues. J was trimmed by 4 bases and V by 3 bases; bases with no gene match: 8. CDR1 is KGHSH and CDR2 is LQKENI in the germline V gene. CDR3 bases: TGTGCCAGCTCACCCCCCCCAGCGGGGGGGTTAGAGACCCAGTACTTC. Amino acid sequence: CASSPPPAGGLETQYF. The full variable domain, rest sourced from reference TRBV18 and TRBJ2-5, is NAGVMQNPRHLVRRRGQEARLRCSPMKGHSHVYWYRQLPEEGLKFMVYLQKENIIDESGMPKERFSAEFPKEGPSILRIQQVVRGDSAAYFCASSPPPAGGLETQYFGPGTRLLVL.

V is TRBV6-1 and J is TRBJ1-2; D gene unclear. The ends were cut back, 4 bases at V and 3 bases at J, with 3 bases in the middle. This CDR3 is built from 11 residues. Germline V CDR1 and CDR2: MNHNS, SASEGT. CDR3 loop: CASSGHYGYTF. DNA for the CDR3: TGTGCCAGCAGTGGGCACTATGGCTACACCTTC.

This clone has only a few counts. This rearrangement joins TRBV6-8 to TRBJ1-1; 7 bases align to TRBD1. Looked up from germline, CDR1 is MNHGY and CDR2 is SAAAGT. This CDR3 region has 16 residues. Losses at the gene ends were 5 bases for V and 2 bases for J; bases not matched to a gene: 11. CDR3 protein: CASSNPRQGVNTEAFF. CDR3 DNA: TGTGCCAGCAGTAACCCAAGACAGGGTGTAAACACTGAAGCTTTCTTT.

As DNA, the CDR3 is TGCGCCAGCAGCCAACAGCGACAGAACTATGGCTACACCTTC. Amino acids: CASSQQRQNYGYTF. The chain joins TRBV4-3 to TRBJ1-2; weak D call: TRBD1 (5 bases). Between the trimmed V and J ends, which lost 2 bases and 2 bases, there was a span of 9 bases. This CDR3 contains 14 residues. Germline V CDR1 and CDR2: LGHNA, YSLEER.

The chain joins TRBV6-6 to TRBJ2-1; 10 bases align to TRBD2. Germline V gene data show CDR1 as MNHNY and CDR2 as SVGAGI (reference sequence). V gave up 5 bases and J gave up 6 bases; unmatched junction bases: 1. The CDR3 consists of 13 residues. In DNA form, the CDR3 reads TGTGCCAGCAGTGGACTAGCGGCCAATGAGCAGTTCTTC. It yields the protein CASSGLAANEQFF.

This clone was found once. The chain employs TRBV7-2 and TRBJ1-2; D might be TRBD1 (5 bases). Between the trimmed V and J ends, which lost 2 bases and 6 bases, there was a span of 13 bases. The CDR3 consists of 14 residues. Germline assignment: CDR1 SGHTA and CDR2 FQGNSA. This CDR3 is CASSLILTADGYTF. CDR3 DNA sequence: TGTGCCAGCAGCTTAATACTGACAGCTGATGGCTACACCTTC.

Only a few counts were recorded for this clone. The J gene is TRBJ1-4, the V gene TRBV20-1; the D is unclear. The CDR3 totals 11 residues. The germline CDR1 and CDR2 sequences are DFQATT and SNEGSKA (reference sequence). V was pared by 6 bases and J by 7 bases, with 9 bases between. The DNA of the CDR3 is TGCAGTGCCCGGGGAGGTGAAAAACTGTTTTTT. It specifies CSARGGEKLFF.